This TCR beta chain comes out of a study of a mutant IDH1 vaccine in newly diagnosed glioma (dated by TCRdb to about 2021). Study-wide context: In the chemotherapy-containing groups, vaccination started alongside temozolomide cycles, whereas in patients who had radiotherapy alone it started 4-6 weeks after radiotherapy. Of the approximately 35 treated patients, roughly 62% were male and around 40% were female, and the mean age was approximately 40 years. For exploratory analyses, longitudinal TCRB deep sequencing was carried out in 25 treated patients wherever samples were available. Six visits were used for peripheral blood collection: V03 (baseline), V05, V07, V10, V12 and V13. Visit V12 was the week-35 safety follow-up and visit V13 was the week-47 end of study. Before enrollment, patients had received standard therapy of radiotherapy alone, temozolomide alone, or radiochemotherapy with temozolomide; most received the combination. Summary of the overall study and its limitations: Across multiple MHC alleles, vaccine-induced immune responses were seen in more than 90% of patients. Availability determined which PBMC samples were chosen for TCRB deep sequencing. Pseudoprogression appeared unrelated to alterations in the top peripheral T cell clonotypes detected by TCRB sequencing. It was noted by the authors that analyses of patient blood samples could not be reproduced owing to sample limitations.

Library creation used the immunoSEQ multiplex PCR assay. The hsTCRB Kit was used according to the manufacturer's protocol to amplify rearranged TCR beta chain sequences. TCRB libraries were sequenced on an Illumina MiSeq. Per the original workflow: The kit vendor's proprietary platform handled demultiplexing, trimming and gene mapping. Sourced from immuneACCESS, this table was stored by TCRdb with only in-frame sequences that have V and J called. A share of the clones is absent; for the studies checked, an unresolved V gene accounts for under half, and the remainder has no known explanation. That table furnishes V, J and clone size, whereas the DNA furnished D and trimming. The sample data list fewer than 90,000 clones, and 84% of these were observed just once. Of the sample, more than 10% is held by the ten largest clones. V is clipped by 4 bases and J by 3 bases, and the sequence between their germline boundaries is 20 bases long. Spanning cysteine to phenylalanine, the CDR3 consists of 17 amino acids. The CDR3 DNA has 51 bases and is translated from base 1. According to the germline V gene, CDR1 reads SGHRS and CDR2 reads YFSETQ.

The time point label corresponds to: week 35, safety follow-up. Each vaccine dose was 300 ug of a 20-mer mutant IDH1 peptide in Montanide, given subcutaneously with topical imiquimod. Patients received eight vaccinations in weeks 1, 3, 5, 7, 11, 15, 19 and 23, corresponding to visits V03 through V10. The donors had newly diagnosed IDH1-mutant astrocytomas of WHO grade 3 or 4 that showed loss of nuclear ATRX. The samples were drawn from NOA16, a multicentre, single-arm, open-label phase I trial in Germany that tested a mutant IDH1 peptide vaccine in humans for the first time. The DNeasy Blood and Tissue Kit was used to extract genomic DNA from EDTA blood for TCRB sequencing. This clone was picked up a small number of times. The target of this receptor is not known. Per-base qualities were not stored, and no clone one base away is much larger.

Here the sequenced sample was PBMCs, taken from a glioma patient whose treatment included an IDH1 peptide vaccine. The rearranged segments are TRBV5-1 and TRBJ1-5, and perhaps TRBD1 as D gene, on 5 matching bases. The receptor's source is a man aged 18 to 29 with glioma. The CDR3 loop reads CASSPVVSGGINQPQHF. The DNA is TGCGCCAGCAGCCCGGTCGTCTCGGGGGGGATCAATCAGCCCCAGCATTTT.